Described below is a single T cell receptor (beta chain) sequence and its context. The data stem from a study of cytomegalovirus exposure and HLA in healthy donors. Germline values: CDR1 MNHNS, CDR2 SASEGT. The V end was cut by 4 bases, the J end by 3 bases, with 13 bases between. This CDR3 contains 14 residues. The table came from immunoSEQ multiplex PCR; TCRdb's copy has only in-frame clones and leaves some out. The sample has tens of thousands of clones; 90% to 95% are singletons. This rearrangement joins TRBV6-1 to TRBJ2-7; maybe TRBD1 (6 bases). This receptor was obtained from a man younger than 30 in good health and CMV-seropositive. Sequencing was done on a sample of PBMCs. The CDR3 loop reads CASSGSGDRYEQYF. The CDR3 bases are TGTGCCAGCAGTGGGTCAGGGGACCGCTACGAGCAGTACTTC.